A few counts support the clone carrying this T cell receptor (beta chain). The antigen is unknown. This sample was taken from a study of identical twins. Study-level results: Fewer insertions marked abundant cord blood beta clonotypes; young adult naive trended weakly, memory not at all. Its conclusions, products of cross-sectional statistical analysis, did not come from following the same donors.

Healthy Caucasians alone served as donors. One entry per CDR3 protein results from TCRdb running MiXCR on the 5' RACE reads. The sample yields roughly 250,000 distinct CDR3 sequences, about 14% seen once. This TCR came from a young woman in good health. The sample consisted of memory (CD45RO+) T cells sorted from blood.

The CDR3 DNA is TGTGCCAGCAGCGTAGTAGGCAGAGCGGGAGGTGATACGCAGTATTTT. Protein sequence: CASSVVGRAGGDTQYF. The J gene is TRBJ2-3, the V gene TRBV9, with 9 bases aligning to TRBD2. V shed 0 bases and J 6 bases; nucleotides not matched to a gene: 8. CDR1 is SGDLS and CDR2 is YYNGEE in the germline V gene. This CDR3 is 16 amino acids long.